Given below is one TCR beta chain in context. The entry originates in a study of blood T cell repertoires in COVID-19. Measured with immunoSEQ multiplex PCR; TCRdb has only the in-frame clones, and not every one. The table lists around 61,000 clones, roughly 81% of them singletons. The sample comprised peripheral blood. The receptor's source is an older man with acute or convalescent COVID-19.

The CDR3 bases are TGCGCCAGCAGCACGTACGGGACAGGGAAAGAAAAACTGTTTTTT. Protein: CASSTYGTGKEKLFF. The V gene is TRBV5-1, the J gene TRBJ1-4; 9 bases are shared with TRBD1. The CDR3 sequence is 15 residues long. V shed 4 bases, J shed 8 bases, and the junction held 9 bases outside the gene matches. The germline gives CDR1 SGHRS, CDR2 YFSETQ.